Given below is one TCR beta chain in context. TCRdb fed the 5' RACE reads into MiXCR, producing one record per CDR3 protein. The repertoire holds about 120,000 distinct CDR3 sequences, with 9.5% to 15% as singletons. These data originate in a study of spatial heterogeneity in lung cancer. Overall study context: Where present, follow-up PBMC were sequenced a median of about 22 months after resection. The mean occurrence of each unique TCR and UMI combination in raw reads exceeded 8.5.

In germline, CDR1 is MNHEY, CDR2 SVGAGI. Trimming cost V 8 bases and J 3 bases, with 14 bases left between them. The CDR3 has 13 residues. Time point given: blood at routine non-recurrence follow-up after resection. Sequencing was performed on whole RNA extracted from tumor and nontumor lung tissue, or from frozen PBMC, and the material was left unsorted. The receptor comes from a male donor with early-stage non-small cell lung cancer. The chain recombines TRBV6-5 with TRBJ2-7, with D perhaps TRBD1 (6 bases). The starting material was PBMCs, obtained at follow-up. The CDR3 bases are TGTGCCAGCGGGACACCAAGAGACTACGAGCAGTACTTC. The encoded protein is CASGTPRDYEQYF.